This entry features one T cell receptor beta chain sequence. This entry comes from a study of T cell changes during pregnancy in multiple sclerosis. The CDR3 has 15 amino acids. V lost 5 bases to trimming and J lost 3 bases; unmatched junction nucleotides: 9. Germline CDR1 reads SGHTA; CDR2 reads FQGNSA. TCRdb's table, derived via immunoSEQ multiplex PCR, lists solely in-frame clones and lacks some. The table shows tens of thousands of clones, with over 85% occurring only once. The starting material was peripheral blood, obtained in the second trimester of pregnancy. This clonotype originated in a female donor in good health, enrolled as a control in a pregnancy study. The rearrangement joins TRBV7-2 to TRBJ2-7, with 8 nucleotides matching TRBD2. The CDR3 nucleotides are TGTGCCAGCAGCGTTAGCGGGAATCAAGACTACGAGCAGTACTTC. Protein: CASSVSGNQDYEQYF.